The 8 T cell receptor beta chains in this list originate from one sample, sequenced in a study of shared clonotypes between healthy human individuals (TCRdb year 2020). The library was produced with the immunoSEQ multiplex PCR assay. What TCRdb holds here is the immuneACCESS table cut down to in-frame rearrangements. Part of the clones is not present; checked against another copy, under half of the missing clones reflect an unresolved V gene, and the others are unexplained. The sample contains approximately 2.5 million clones, roughly 93% of them found a single time. In total, the top ten clones hold 0.36% of the sample. Sequencing used naive CD4+ T cells from PBMCs. This specimen's cell subset or site label, interpreted: CD45RA+ positively selected. The receptors originated from a man aged 18-30 years in good health. Some clones in this sample may be carry-over from other donors' samples.

The rearrangement links TRBV6-1 to TRBJ2-5; 7 nucleotides match TRBD1. V was pared by 2 bases and J by 2 bases, with 5 bases of the junction left unmatched. This CDR3 has 15 amino acids. CDR1 and CDR2 from the germline V gene are MNHNS and SASEGT. The CDR3: CASSERGGPQETQYF. CDR3 coding DNA: TGTGCCAGCAGTGAACGAGGGGGCCCACAAGAGACCCAGTACTTC.

The chain joins TRBV5-1 to TRBJ1-4, with 9 bases aligning to TRBD1. The CDR3 runs to 14 residues. Germline V gene data show CDR1 as SGHRS and CDR2 as YFSETQ. With 4 bases clipped from V and 8 bases from J, the junction kept 6 bases outside the gene matches. The CDR3 loop reads CASSMGQGKEKLFF. CDR3 DNA sequence: TGCGCCAGCAGCATGGGACAGGGAAAGGAAAAACTGTTTTTT.

The V gene is TRBV9, the J gene TRBJ2-3, with 7 positions matching TRBD1. This CDR3 contains 14 residues. CDR1 and CDR2 from the germline V gene are SGDLS and YYNGEE. J gave up 4 bases and V 4 bases, and 6 bases lay outside the gene matches. The CDR3 DNA is TGTGCCAGCAGCCCCGGGACAGATTCAGATACGCAGTATTTT. Encoded protein: CASSPGTDSDTQYF.

V usage is TRBV18 and J usage is TRBJ2-2; possible D gene TRBD1, 6 bases. CDR3 length: 18 residues. Trimming took 2 bases from V and 0 from J, leaving 16 bases between them. Germline values: CDR1 KGHSH, CDR2 LQKENI. CDR3 sequence reads: CASSPISGGLANTGELFF. In DNA, the CDR3 is TGTGCCAGCTCACCAATCTCTGGGGGCCTCGCGAACACCGGGGAGCTGTTTTTT. Variable domain in full (rest from reference TRBV18 and TRBJ2-2): NAGVMQNPRHLVRRRGQEARLRCSPMKGHSHVYWYRQLPEEGLKFMVYLQKENIIDESGMPKERFSAEFPKEGPSILRIQQVVRGDSAAYFCASSPISGGLANTGELFFGEGSRLTVL.

The rearrangement joins TRBV5-4 to TRBJ2-5; 10 bases are a match to TRBD1. Germline loops: CDR1 SGHNT, CDR2 YYREEE (reference sequence). The V gene end was trimmed by 3 bases and the J gene end by 5 bases; junction bases not matched to a gene: 10. CDR3 length: 16 amino acids. For the CDR3, the DNA is TGTGCCAGCAGCTCGACAGGGGGCGCGGGTGGGGAGACCCAGTACTTC. Amino acid sequence: CASSSTGGAGGETQYF.

The rearrangement uses TRBV7-2 and TRBJ2-7; D is possibly TRBD1 or TRBD2 (5 bases each). CDR1 SGHTA and CDR2 FQGNSA come from the germline V gene. The CDR3 length is 14 residues. V was pared by 5 bases and J by 4 bases, with 15 bases between. CDR3 in amino acids: CASSPRAGTYEQYF. For the CDR3, the DNA is TGTGCCAGCAGCCCTAGGGCAGGGACGTACGAGCAGTACTTC.

This clone was seen just once. The CDR3 DNA sequence: TGCGCCAGCAGCACAGGGGACAGCTACAATGAGCAGTTCTTC. This gives the protein CASSTGDSYNEQFF. The rearrangement links TRBV5-1 to TRBJ2-1; TRBD1 aligns across 7 bases. There are 14 residues in the CDR3. V shed 4 bases and J 3 bases; nucleotides not matched to a gene: 4. Germline V CDR1 and CDR2: SGHRS, YFSETQ. Full variable domain (outside the CDR3, taken from reference TRBV5-1 and TRBJ2-1): KAGVTQTPRYLIKTRGQQVTLSCSPISGHRSVSWYQQTPGQGLQFLFEYFSETQRNKGNFPGRFSGRQFSNSRSEMNVSTLELGDSALYLCASSTGDSYNEQFFGPGTRLTVL.

This clone has a single count. The V call is TRBV7-3, the J call TRBJ1-2; maybe TRBD1 (5 bases). The CDR3 is 14 residues long. V shed 3 bases and J shed 10 bases, with 18 bases lying between them. Germline loops: CDR1 SGHTA, CDR2 FQGTGA. The CDR3 DNA is TGTGCCAGCAGCTTGGCTCCCGGGACGGTGAACTACACCTTC. Its translation: CASSLAPGTVNYTF.